This T cell receptor beta chain originates from a study of PD-1 blockade in classical Hodgkin lymphoma. Time point meaning: newly diagnosed, previously untreated cHL patient sample. The authors purified CD4+ T cells from thawed PBMCs by magnetic negative selection. The table came from immunoSEQ multiplex PCR; TCRdb's copy has only in-frame clones and leaves some out. This sample has about 20,000 clones, with roughly 89% found just once. The V end lost 0 bases, the J end lost 3 bases, and 9 bases lay between the germline ends. The CDR3 spans 15 residues. The germline CDR1 and CDR2 sequences are MNHEY and SMNVEV (reference sequence).

The specimen sequenced was CD4+ T cells from blood. This TCR derives from a human donor with classical Hodgkin lymphoma. V gene TRBV27 combines with J gene TRBJ2-1, with D hard to call. The CDR3 loop reads CASSLSGRNYNEQFF. Here the CDR3 DNA reads TGTGCCAGCAGTTTATCCGGCAGGAACTACAATGAGCAGTTCTTC.